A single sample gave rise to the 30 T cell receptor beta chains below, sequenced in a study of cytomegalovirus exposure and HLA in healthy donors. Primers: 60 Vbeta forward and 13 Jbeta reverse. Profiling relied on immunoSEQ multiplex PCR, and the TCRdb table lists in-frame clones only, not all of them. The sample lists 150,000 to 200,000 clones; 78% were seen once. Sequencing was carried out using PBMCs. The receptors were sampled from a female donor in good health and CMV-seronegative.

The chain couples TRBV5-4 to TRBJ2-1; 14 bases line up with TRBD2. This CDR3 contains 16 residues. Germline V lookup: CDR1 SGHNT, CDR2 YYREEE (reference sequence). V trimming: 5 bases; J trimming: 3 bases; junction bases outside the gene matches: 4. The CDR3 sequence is CASRPGTSGSYNEQFF. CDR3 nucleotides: TGTGCCAGCAGACCTGGGACTAGCGGGAGCTACAATGAGCAGTTCTTC.

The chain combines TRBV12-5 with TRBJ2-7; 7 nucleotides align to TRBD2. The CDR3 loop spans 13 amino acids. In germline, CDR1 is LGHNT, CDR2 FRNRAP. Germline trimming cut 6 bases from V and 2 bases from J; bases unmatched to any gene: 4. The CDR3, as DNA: TGTGCTAGTGGCGTGGGGGGGACCTACGAGCAGTACTTC. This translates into CASGVGGTYEQYF. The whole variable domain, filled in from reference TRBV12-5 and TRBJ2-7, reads DARVTQTPRHKVTEMGQEVTMRCQPILGHNTVFWYRQTMMQGLELLAYFRNRAPLDDSGMPKDRFSAEMPDATLATLKIQPSEPRDSAVYFCASGVGGTYEQYFGPGTRLTVT.

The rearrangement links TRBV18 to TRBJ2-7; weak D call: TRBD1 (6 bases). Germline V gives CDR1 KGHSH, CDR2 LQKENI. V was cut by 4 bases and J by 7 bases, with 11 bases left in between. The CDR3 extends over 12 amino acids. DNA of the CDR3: TGTGCCAGCTCACGGCAGGGGCGAGAGCAGTACTTC. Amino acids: CASSRQGREQYF.

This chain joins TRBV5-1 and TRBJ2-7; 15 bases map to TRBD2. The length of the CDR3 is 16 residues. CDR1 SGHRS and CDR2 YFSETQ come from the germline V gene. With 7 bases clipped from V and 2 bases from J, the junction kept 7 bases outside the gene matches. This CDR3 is CASAGLAGGTTYEQYF. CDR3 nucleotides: TGCGCCAGCGCGGGACTAGCGGGAGGAACTACCTACGAGCAGTACTTC.

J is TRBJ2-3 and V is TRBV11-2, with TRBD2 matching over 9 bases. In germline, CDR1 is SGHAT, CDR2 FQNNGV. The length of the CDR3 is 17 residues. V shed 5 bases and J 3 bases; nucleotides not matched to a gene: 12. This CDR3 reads CASSPDWAGGGTDTQYF. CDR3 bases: TGTGCCAGCAGCCCAGATTGGGCGGGAGGGGGGACAGATACGCAGTATTTT.

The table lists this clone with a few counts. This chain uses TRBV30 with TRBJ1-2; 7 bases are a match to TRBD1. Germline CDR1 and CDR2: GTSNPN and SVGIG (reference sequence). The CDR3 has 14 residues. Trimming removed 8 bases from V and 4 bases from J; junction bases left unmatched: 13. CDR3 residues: CAGTRQGWGYGYTF. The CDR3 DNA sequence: TGTGCCGGGACCCGACAGGGTTGGGGCTATGGCTACACCTTC.

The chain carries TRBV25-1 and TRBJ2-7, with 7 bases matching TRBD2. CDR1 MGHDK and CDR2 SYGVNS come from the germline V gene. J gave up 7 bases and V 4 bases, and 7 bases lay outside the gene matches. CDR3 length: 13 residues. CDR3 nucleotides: TGTGCCAGCAGTGGTGGGGGGAGGGTAGAGCAGTACTTC. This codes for CASSGGGRVEQYF.

For the CDR3, the DNA is TGTGCCAGCGGTTATTGGCCAGGAGGTTCCTACGAGCAGTACTTC. Translating it yields CASGYWPGGSYEQYF. The rearrangement links TRBV7-2 to TRBJ2-7; tentative D call: TRBD2 (5 bases). Germline V gene sequence: CDR1 SGHTA, CDR2 FQGNSA. The CDR3 totals 15 residues. Trimming cost V 8 bases and J 1 base, with 18 bases left between them.

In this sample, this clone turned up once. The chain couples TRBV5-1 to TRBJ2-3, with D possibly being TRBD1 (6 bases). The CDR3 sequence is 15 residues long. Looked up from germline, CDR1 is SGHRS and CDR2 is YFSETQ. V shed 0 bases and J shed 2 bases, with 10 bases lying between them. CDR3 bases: TGCGCCAGCAGCTTGGAGGACAGAATCACAGATACGCAGTATTTT. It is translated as CASSLEDRITDTQYF. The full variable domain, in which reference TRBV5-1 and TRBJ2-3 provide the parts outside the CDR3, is KAGVTQTPRYLIKTRGQQVTLSCSPISGHRSVSWYQQTPGQGLQFLFEYFSETQRNKGNFPGRFSGRQFSNSRSEMNVSTLELGDSALYLCASSLEDRITDTQYFGPGTRLTVL.

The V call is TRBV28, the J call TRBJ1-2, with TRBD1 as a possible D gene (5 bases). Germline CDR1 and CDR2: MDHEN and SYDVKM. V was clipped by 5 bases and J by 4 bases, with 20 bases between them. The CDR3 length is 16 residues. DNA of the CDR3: TGTGCCAGCAGTACTGTGAGGACAAGGTCCAGCTATGGCTACACCTTC. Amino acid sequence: CASSTVRTRSSYGYTF.

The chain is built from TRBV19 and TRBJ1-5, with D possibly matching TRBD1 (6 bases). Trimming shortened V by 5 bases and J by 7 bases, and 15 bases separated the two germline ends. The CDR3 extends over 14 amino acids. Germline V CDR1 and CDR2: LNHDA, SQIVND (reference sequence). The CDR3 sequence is CASSPQGTGQPQHF. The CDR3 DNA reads TGTGCCAGTAGTCCACAGGGAACTGGACAGCCCCAGCATTTT.

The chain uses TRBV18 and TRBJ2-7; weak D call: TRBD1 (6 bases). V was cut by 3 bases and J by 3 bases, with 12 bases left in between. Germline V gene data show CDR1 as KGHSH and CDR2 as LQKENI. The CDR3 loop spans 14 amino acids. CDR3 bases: TGTGCCAGCTCACCTCCCGGGACATACTACGAGCAGTACTTC. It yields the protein CASSPPGTYYEQYF.

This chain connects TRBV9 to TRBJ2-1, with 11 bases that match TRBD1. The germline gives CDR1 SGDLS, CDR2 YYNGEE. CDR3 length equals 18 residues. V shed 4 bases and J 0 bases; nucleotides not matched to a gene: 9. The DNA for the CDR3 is TGTGCCAGCAGCACGGGACAGGGGGGAGGTGACTCCTACAATGAGCAGTTCTTC. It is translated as CASSTGQGGGDSYNEQFF.

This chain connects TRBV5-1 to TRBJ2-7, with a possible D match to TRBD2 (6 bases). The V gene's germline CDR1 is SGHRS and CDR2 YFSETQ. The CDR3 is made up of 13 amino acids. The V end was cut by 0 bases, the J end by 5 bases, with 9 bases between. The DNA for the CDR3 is TGCGCCAGCAGCTTGGGCGGGATGAACGAGCAGTACTTC. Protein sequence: CASSLGGMNEQYF.

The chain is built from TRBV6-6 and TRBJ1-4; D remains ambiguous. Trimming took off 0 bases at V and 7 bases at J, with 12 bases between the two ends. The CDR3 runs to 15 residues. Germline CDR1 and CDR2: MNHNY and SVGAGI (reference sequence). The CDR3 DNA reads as TGTGCCAGCAGTTACTCTGGTAACAGTGTTGAAAAACTGTTTTTT. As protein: CASSYSGNSVEKLFF.

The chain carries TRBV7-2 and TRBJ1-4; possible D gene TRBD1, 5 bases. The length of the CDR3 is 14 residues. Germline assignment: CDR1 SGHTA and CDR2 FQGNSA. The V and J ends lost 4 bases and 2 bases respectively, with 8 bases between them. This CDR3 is CASSSTVTNEKLFF. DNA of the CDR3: TGTGCCAGCAGCTCGACAGTTACTAATGAAAAACTGTTTTTT.

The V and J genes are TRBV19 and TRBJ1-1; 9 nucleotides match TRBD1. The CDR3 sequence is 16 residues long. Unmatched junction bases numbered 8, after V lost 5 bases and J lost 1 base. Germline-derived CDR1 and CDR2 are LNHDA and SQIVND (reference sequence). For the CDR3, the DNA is TGTGCCAGTAGTCGTACAGGGGGCGCGAAGAACACTGAAGCTTTCTTT. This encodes CASSRTGGAKNTEAFF.

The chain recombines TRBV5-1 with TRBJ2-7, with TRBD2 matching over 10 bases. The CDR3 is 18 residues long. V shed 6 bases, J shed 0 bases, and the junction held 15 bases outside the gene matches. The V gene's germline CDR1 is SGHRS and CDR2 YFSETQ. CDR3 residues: CASTAFSGGSYSSYEQYF. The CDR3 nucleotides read TGCGCCAGCACTGCTTTTAGCGGGGGGTCTTATAGCTCCTACGAGCAGTACTTC.

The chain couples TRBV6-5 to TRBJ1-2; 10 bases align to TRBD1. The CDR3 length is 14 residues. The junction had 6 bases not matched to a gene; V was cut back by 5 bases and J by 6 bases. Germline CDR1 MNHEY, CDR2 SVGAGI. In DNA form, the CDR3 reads TGTGCCAGCAGTGACGGACAGGGGGTTGATGGCTACACCTTC. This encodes CASSDGQGVDGYTF.

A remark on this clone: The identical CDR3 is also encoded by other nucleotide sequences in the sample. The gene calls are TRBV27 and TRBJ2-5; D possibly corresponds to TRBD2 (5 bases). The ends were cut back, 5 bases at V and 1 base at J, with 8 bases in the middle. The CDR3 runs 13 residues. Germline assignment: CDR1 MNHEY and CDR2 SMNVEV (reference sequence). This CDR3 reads CASSARGQETQYF. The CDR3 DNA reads TGTGCCAGCAGTGCCCGGGGCCAAGAGACCCAGTACTTC.

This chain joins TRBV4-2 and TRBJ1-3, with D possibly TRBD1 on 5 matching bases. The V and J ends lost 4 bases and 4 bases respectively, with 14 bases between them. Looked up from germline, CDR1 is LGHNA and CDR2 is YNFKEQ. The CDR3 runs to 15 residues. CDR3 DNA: TGTGCCAGCAGCCCGCAGTCCACAGGAGGAAACACCATATATTTT. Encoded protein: CASSPQSTGGNTIYF.

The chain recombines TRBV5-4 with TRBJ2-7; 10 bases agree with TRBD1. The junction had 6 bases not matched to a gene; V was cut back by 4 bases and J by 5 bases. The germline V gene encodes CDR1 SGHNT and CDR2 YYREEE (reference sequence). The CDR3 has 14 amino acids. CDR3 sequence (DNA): TGTGCCAGCAGCATGGGACAGGGGAGGCACGAGCAGTACTTC. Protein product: CASSMGQGRHEQYF. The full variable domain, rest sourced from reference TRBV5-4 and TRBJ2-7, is ETGVTQSPTHLIKTRGQQVTLRCSSQSGHNTVSWYQQALGQGPQFIFQYYREEENGRGNFPPRFSGLQFPNYSSELNVNALELDDSALYLCASSMGQGRHEQYFGPGTRLTVT.

CDR3 nucleotides: TGTGCCAGCAGTGATGAGACAGAATACACAGATACGCAGTATTTT. It specifies CASSDETEYTDTQYF. The chain links TRBV2 to TRBJ2-3, with D possibly matching TRBD1 (5 bases). This CDR3 contains 15 residues. CDR1 and CDR2 (germline): SNHLY, FYNNEI. Deletions cut 3 bases from V and 2 bases from J, with 12 bases between. The whole variable domain, filled in from reference TRBV2 and TRBJ2-3, reads EPEVTQTPSHQVTQMGQEVILRCVPISNHLYFYWYRQILGQKVEFLVSFYNNEISEKSEIFDDQFSVERPDGSNFTLKIRSTKLEDSAMYFCASSDETEYTDTQYFGPGTRLTVL.

The CDR3 DNA is TGTGCCAGCAGCTTCAGGACTAGCGGGAGGGTCGGCCACAATGAGCAGTTCTTC. Protein: CASSFRTSGRVGHNEQFF. The chain uses TRBV9 and TRBJ2-1; 15 bases match TRBD2. J lost 5 bases, V lost 4 bases, and 10 bases had no gene match. The CDR3 extends over 18 amino acids. Germline lookup yields CDR1 SGDLS and CDR2 YYNGEE. Together with reference TRBV9 and TRBJ2-1, the CDR3 gives the full variable domain: DSGVTQTPKHLITATGQRVTLRCSPRSGDLSVYWYQQSLDQGLQFLIQYYNGEERAKGNILERFSAQQFPDLHSELNLSSLELGDSALYFCASSFRTSGRVGHNEQFFGPGTRLTVL.

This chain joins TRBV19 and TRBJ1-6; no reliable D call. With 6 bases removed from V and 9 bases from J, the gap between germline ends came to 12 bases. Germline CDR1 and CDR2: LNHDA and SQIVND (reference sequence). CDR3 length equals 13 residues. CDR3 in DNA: TGTGCCAGTAGGATATCGGGTTTTTCACCCCTCCACTTT. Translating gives CASRISGFSPLHF.

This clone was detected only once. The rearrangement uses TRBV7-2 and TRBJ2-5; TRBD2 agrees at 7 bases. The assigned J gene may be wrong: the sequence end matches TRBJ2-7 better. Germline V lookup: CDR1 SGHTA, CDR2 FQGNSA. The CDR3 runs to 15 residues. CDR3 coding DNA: TGTGCCAGCAGCCTCACCGGGACTACCCGCTACGAGCAGTACTTC. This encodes CASSLTGTTRYEQYF.

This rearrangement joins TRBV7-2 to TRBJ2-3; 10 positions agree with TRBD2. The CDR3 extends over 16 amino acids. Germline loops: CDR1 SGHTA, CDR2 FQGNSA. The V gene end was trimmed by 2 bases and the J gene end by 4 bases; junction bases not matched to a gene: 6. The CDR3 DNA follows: TGTGCCAGCAGCTTAATAGCGGGAGGCGGCGCAGATACGCAGTATTTT. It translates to CASSLIAGGGADTQYF.

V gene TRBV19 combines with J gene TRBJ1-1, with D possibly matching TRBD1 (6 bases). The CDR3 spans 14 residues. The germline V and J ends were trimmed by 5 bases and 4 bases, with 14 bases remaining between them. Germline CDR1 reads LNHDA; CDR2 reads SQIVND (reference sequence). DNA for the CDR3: TGTGCCAGTAGTCCGCCAGGGGCGCGCACTGAAGCTTTCTTT. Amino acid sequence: CASSPPGARTEAFF.

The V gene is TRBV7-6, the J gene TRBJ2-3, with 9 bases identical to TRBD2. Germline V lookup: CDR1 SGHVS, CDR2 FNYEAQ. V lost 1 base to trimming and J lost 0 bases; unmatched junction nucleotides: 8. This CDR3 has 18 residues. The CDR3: CASSLGVASGTSTDTQYF. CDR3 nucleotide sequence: TGTGCCAGCAGCTTAGGTGTGGCTAGCGGGACTAGCACAGATACGCAGTATTTT. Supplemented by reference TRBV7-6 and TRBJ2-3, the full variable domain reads GAGVSQSPRYKVTKRGQDVALRCDPISGHVSLYWYRQALGQGPEFLTYFNYEAQQDKSGLPNDRFSAERPEGSISTLTIQRTEQRDSAMYRCASSLGVASGTSTDTQYFGPGTRLTVL.

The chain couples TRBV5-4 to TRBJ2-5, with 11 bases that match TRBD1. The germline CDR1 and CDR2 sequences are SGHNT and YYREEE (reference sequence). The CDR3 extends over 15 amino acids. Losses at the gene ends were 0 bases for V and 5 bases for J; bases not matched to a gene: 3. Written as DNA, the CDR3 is TGTGCCAGCAGCTTGGGGGACAGGGGGGGGGAGACCCAGTACTTC. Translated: CASSLGDRGGETQYF. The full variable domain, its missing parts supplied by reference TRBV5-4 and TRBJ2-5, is ETGVTQSPTHLIKTRGQQVTLRCSSQSGHNTVSWYQQALGQGPQFIFQYYREEENGRGNFPPRFSGLQFPNYSSELNVNALELDDSALYLCASSLGDRGGETQYFGPGTRLLVL.